The clone carrying this T cell receptor (beta chain) turned up a few times. Its target is unknown. Molecular barcoding with unique molecular identifiers was used for the TCRbeta library. TCRdb recomputed calls from the PCR reads with MiXCR, one row per CDR3 protein. In the table there are approximately 980,000 distinct CDR3 sequences, roughly 29% of which are singletons. This sample was taken from a study of T-cell reconstitution after alpha-beta-depleted transplantation in children. The germline V and J ends were trimmed by 1 base and 4 bases, with 13 bases remaining between them. Per germline, CDR1 LGHDT and CDR2 YNNKEL (reference sequence). The CDR3 runs 15 residues. Study-level points and caveats: Roughly two months post-transplant, alpha-beta T cells reportedly originated from several hundred graft clones that had expanded.

The TCR comes from a boy under two years old who had a stem cell transplant for SCID, so the T cells may come from the graft donor. This material consisted of PBMCs, mostly from graft donor cells, taken 360 days after TCRalphabeta/CD19-depleted stem cell transplant. The chain combines TRBV3-1 with TRBJ2-5; weak D call: TRBD2 (5 bases). The CDR3 is CASSQGIATAETQYF. CDR3 bases: TGTGCCAGCAGCCAAGGGATAGCGACCGCAGAGACCCAGTACTTC.